The T cell receptor beta chain under discussion was sequenced for a study of OX40 agonist ivuxolimab in advanced cancers. Study details: Every 2 weeks, patients got intravenous ivuxolimab at one of six dose levels (0.01-10 mg/kg). Hepatocellular carcinoma, melanoma, renal cell or head and neck cancer affected the dose-escalation patients. Study results and caveats: Clonal expansion was seen in CD4+ and CD8+ blood T cells by week 6 at 0.1 to 3.0 mg/kg.

The method was immunoSEQ multiplex PCR; TCRdb's version includes in-frame clones alone and lacks a portion of them. The sample holds approximately 54,000 clones, approximately 90% seen once. The CDR3 runs 12 residues. V was cut by 11 bases and J by 4 bases, with 14 bases left in between. Per germline, CDR1 LNHDA and CDR2 SQIVND (reference sequence). About this clone: As yet, its antigen is unknown.

This receptor was obtained from an adult with an advanced solid tumor such as melanoma, head and neck, liver or kidney cancer. The starting material was CD4+ or CD8+ T cells sorted from blood, obtained in a trial of the OX40 agonist ivuxolimab. The chain couples TRBV19 to TRBJ1-1; a weak D match, TRBD1 (6 bases). The DNA of the CDR3 is TGTGCCTGTCGGGGGGGCATCACTGAAGCTTTCTTT. Residues: CACRGGITEAFF.